This section outlines one T cell receptor (beta chain) sequence together with its context. Its antigen is still unknown. The protocol was immunoSEQ multiplex PCR, while the TCRdb copy is restricted to in-frame clones and leaves out a portion. The sample holds 120,000 to 150,000 clones, about 87% seen once. The donors were members of the roughly 130-subject validation cohort (separate from the approximately 670-subject first cohort). Germline CDR1 is LNHDA and CDR2 is SQIVND (reference sequence). There are 12 residues in the CDR3. V was trimmed by 0 bases and J by 10 bases, leaving 9 bases between them. The data were taken from a study of cytomegalovirus exposure and HLA in healthy donors. Study-wide background: In a later analysis, the roughly 120 validation repertoires were reported to have used the same platform as the 666 first-cohort repertoires. Overall study findings and caveats: In the 95 to 150 validation repertoires, more than 85% of cluster scores exceeded 0, per a later analysis. Associated with cytomegalovirus, according to the listing, were 150 to 200 TCR beta chains.

The specimen was PBMCs. This chain joins TRBV19 and TRBJ1-2, with D hard to call. This TCR was recovered from a man aged 18 to 35 in good health and CMV-seropositive. The DNA for the CDR3 is TGTGCCAGTAGTATAGAGAAGAGGGTCTACACCTTC. Its protein product is CASSIEKRVYTF. The whole variable domain, filled in from reference TRBV19 and TRBJ1-2, reads DGGITQSPKYLFRKEGQNVTLSCEQNLNHDAMYWYRQDPGQGLRLIYYSQIVNDFQKGDIAEGYSVSREKKESFPLTVTSAQKNPTAFYLCASSIEKRVYTFGSGTRLTVV.